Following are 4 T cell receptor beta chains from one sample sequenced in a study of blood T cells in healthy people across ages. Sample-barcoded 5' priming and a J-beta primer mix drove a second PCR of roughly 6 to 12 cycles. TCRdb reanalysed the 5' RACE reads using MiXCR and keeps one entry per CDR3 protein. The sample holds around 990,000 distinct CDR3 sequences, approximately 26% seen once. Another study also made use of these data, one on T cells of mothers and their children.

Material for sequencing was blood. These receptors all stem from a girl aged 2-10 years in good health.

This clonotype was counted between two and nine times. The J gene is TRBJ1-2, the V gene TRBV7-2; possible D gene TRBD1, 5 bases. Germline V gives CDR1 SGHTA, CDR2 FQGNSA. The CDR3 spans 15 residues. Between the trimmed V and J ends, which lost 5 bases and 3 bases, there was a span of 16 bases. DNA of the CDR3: TGTGCCAGCAGCCCGGAGGGGATCCTCGACTATGGCTACACCTTC. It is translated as CASSPEGILDYGYTF.

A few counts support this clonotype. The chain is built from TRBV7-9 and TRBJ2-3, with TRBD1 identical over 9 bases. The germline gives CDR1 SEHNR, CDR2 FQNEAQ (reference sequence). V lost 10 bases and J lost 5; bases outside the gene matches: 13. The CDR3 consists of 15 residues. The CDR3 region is CATPSGQGIVDTQYF. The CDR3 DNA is TGTGCCACCCCATCTGGACAGGGGATTGTAGATACGCAGTATTTT.

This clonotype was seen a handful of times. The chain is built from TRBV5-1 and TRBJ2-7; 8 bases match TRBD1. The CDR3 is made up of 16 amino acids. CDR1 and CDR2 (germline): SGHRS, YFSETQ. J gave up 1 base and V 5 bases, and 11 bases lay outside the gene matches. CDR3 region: CASRRTGPLSSYEQYF. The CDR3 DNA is TGCGCCAGCAGACGGACAGGGCCATTATCGTCCTACGAGCAGTACTTC. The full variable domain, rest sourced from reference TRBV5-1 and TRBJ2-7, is KAGVTQTPRYLIKTRGQQVTLSCSPISGHRSVSWYQQTPGQGLQFLFEYFSETQRNKGNFPGRFSGRQFSNSRSEMNVSTLELGDSALYLCASRRTGPLSSYEQYFGPGTRLTVT.

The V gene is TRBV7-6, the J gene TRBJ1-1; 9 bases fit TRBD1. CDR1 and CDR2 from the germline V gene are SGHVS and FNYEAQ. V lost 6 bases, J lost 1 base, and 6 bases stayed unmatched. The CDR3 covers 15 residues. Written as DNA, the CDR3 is TGTGCCAGCAGACCGTGGACAGGGGCGAACACTGAAGCTTTCTTT. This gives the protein CASRPWTGANTEAFF.